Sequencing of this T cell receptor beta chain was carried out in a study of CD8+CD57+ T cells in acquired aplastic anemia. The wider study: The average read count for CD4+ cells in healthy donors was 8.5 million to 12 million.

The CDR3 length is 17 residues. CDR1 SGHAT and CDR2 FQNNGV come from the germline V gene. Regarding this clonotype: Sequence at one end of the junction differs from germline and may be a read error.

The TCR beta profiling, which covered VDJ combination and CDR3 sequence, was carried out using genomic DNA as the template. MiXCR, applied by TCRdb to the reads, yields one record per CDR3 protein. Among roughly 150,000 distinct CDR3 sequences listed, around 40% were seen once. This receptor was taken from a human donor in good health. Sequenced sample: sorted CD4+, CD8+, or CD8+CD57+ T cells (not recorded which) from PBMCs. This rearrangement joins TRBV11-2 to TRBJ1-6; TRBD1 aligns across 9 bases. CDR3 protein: CASSLRTGVYGSSPPHF. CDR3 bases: TGTGCCAGCAGCTTAAGGACAGGGGTTTATGGGAGTTCACCCCCCCACTTT.